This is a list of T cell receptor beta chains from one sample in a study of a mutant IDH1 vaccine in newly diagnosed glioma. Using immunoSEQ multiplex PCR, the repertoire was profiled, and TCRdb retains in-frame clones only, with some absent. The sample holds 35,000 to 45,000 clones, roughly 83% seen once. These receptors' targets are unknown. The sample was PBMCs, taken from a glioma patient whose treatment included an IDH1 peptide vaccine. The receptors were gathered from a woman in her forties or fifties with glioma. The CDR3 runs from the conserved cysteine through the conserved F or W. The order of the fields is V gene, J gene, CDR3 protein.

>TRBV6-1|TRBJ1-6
CASSEGQGGSSPLHF
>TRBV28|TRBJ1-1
CASRPPQRDTEAFF
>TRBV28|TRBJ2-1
CASSLSGGMVFF
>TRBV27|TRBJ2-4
CASSFLRQGGNIQYF
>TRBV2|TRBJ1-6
CASSEVLGGKSPLHF
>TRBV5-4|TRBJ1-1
CASSGGGRIENTEAFF
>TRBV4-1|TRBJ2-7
CASSQDRGQVPYEQYF
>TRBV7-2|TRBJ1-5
CASSRNRGNQPQHF
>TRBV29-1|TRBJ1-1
CSVELARKGATEAFF
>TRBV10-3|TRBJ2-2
CAISEIGDTGELFF
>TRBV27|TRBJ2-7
CASSSALAGGYEQYF
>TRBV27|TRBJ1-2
CASSLEGSREGGYTF
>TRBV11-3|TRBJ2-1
CASSLGSGNEQFF
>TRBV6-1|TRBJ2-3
CASSDYRASTDTQYF
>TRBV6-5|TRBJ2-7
CASTRREGPYEQYF
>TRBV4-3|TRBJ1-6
CASSRGRPSYNSPLHF
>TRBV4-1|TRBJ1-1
CASSQDRRLGGDTEAFF
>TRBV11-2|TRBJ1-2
CASSLTDNYGYTF
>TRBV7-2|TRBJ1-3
CASSPSRGLSSGNTIYF
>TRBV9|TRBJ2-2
CASSVQTSAGELFF
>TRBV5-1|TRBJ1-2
CASSFRTGDYGYTF
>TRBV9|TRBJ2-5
CASSVSGEETQYF
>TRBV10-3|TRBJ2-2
CAISESDGPNTGELFF
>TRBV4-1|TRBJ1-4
CASSQDLPLNPHEKLFF
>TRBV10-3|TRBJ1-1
CAIRGGGRDTEAFF
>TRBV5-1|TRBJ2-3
CASSLQGQGTDTQYF
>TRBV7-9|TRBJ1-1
CASSSRGGNTEAFF
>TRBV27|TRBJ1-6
CASSLGSYNSPLHF
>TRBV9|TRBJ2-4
CASSRVVAGEIAKNIQYF
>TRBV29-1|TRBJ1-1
CSVARSQNTEAFF
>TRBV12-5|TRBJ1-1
CASGPVGDTEAFF
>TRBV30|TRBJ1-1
CAWGRAGTEAFF
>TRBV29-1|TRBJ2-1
CSVTDLDRADFREFF
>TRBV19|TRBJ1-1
CASRNRLSNTEAFF
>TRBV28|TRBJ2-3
CASSYGRADTQYF
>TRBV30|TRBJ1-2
CAWGGRYGYTF
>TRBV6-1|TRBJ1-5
CASSSRRFQHF
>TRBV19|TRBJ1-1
CASSTDEQVEAFF
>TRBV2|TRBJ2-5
CASRIQGVRETQYF
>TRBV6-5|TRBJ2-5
CASSRRQGTETQYF
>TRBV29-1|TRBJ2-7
CSVETAGGYEQYF
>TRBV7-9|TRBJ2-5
CASSPSGGLQETQYF
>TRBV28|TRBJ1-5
CATHRGNAQHF
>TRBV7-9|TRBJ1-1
CASSLDRAVPEAFF
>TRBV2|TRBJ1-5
CASRVAQGGQPQHF
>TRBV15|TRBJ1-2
CATSSNRGLNYGYTF
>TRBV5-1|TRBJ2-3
CASSLVGQGTDTQYF
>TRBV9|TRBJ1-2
CASSPEGPGYGYTF